This paragraph covers one T cell receptor (beta chain) sequence. Cohorts were determined from participant-reported clinical history. The entry originates in a study of blood T cell repertoires in COVID-19. Study summary: Nucleic acid was either cDNA or gDNA, and it came from T cells, B-cell-depleted T cells, or PBMCs.

Germline V lookup: CDR1 MNHEY, CDR2 SVGAGI. J gave up 0 bases and V 7 bases, and 3 bases lay outside the gene matches. The CDR3 spans 15 residues. As handled by the study authors: The assay estimated nucleated cells by amplifying reference gene primers. The protocol was immunoSEQ multiplex PCR, while the TCRdb copy is restricted to in-frame clones and leaves out a portion. V, J and clone size reflect that table, while D and trimming were determined from the DNA. The repertoire holds approximately 380,000 clones, with 88% as singletons. Sequencing was performed on PBMCs or T cells enriched from blood (not recorded which). The sequence was collected from a woman aged 18-29 years who had recovered from COVID-19. The chain links TRBV6-5 to TRBJ2-2; 9 positions match TRBD1. DNA of the CDR3: TGTGCCAGCACCAGGGACAGGGCGAACACCGGGGAGCTGTTTTTT. Its translation is CASTRDRANTGELFF.